This is a list of T cell receptor beta chains from one sample in a study of metastatic and nonmetastatic thyroid tumors. Using MiXCR, TCRdb reanalyzed the PCR reads. The repertoire holds several thousand clones, with 35% as singletons. Source material: adjacent normal tissue. Receptors originate from a female donor with papillary thyroid cancer or a benign thyroid nodule (not recorded which). Some clones in this sample may be carry-over from other donors' samples. The CDR3 runs from the conserved cysteine through the conserved F or W. A D gene is named only where the DNA matches it firmly. The size of a clone is reported for some rows only, either as once, few or many, or as a class for expanded clones.

abundance	d_gene	v_gene	j_gene	CDR3nt	CDR3aa
.	.	TRBV27	TRBJ1-2	TGTGCCAGCAGTTTACACCCCAACTATGGCTACACCTTC	CASSLHPNYGYTF
few	.	TRBV28	TRBJ1-6	TGTGCCAGCTCCCGGGACGGGAATTCACCCCTCCACTTT	CASSRDGNSPLHF
few	.	TRBV19	TRBJ1-4	TGTGCCAGTAGGGGGGGGCCTGCAACTAATGAAAAACTGTTTTTT	CASRGGPATNEKLFF
.	.	TRBV20-1	TRBJ2-3	TGCAGTGCCCGAGGGAGGGGGGCGCATACGCAGTATTTT	CSARGRGAHTQYF
few	.	TRBV10-3	TRBJ2-1	TGTGCCACCGAACTCAGTAATGAGCAGTTCTTC	CATELSNEQFF
once	.	TRBV9	TRBJ2-7	TGTGCCAGCAGCGTAGATTTAGGGATAGGCTACGAGCAGTACTTC	CASSVDLGIGYEQYF
.	.	TRBV11-2	TRBJ2-2	TGTGCCAGCAGCCCCGCCCTAAACCCGTCGAACACCGGGGAGCTGTTTTTT	CASSPALNPSNTGELFF
many	.	TRBV3-1	TRBJ2-4	TGTGCCAGCAGCCAACCGGGACTAGCCAAAAACATTCAGTACTTC	CASSQPGLAKNIQYF
.	TRBD1	TRBV11-1	TRBJ2-7	TGTGCCAGCAGCTTGGGCCGGACAGGGCAGTGTAGAGAGCAGTACTTC	CASSLGRTGQCREQYF
few	.	TRBV9	TRBJ1-1	TGTGCCAGCAGCGTAGGTGAGGGCCCGTGGACTGAAGCTTTCTTT	CASSVGEGPWTEAFF
large	.	TRBV30	TRBJ2-3	TGTGCCTGGAGTGAAAGATACACAGATACGCAGTATTTT	CAWSERYTDTQYF
.	.	TRBV7-6	TRBJ2-1	TGTGCCAGCAGCTTAGCGCAGTCAAATGAGCAGTTCTTC	CASSLAQSNEQFF
few	.	TRBV6-1	TRBJ2-7	TGTGCCAGCAGTGAAATGGGGTACGAGCAGTACTTC	CASSEMGYEQYF
.	TRBD2	TRBV11-1	TRBJ2-1	TGTGCCAGCAGCTCACTAGCGGGAGGGTACAATGAGCAGTTCTTC	CASSSLAGGYNEQFF
.	TRBD2	TRBV6-2/TRBV6-3	TRBJ2-7	TGTGCCAGCAACTTGAGCGGGAGCCTCTACGAGCAGTACTTC	CASNLSGSLYEQYF
few	.	TRBV6-1	TRBJ2-1	TGTGCCAGCAGTGAAGCTTGTCCCAATGAGCAGTTCTTC	CASSEACPNEQFF
few	.	TRBV2	TRBJ2-7	TGTGCCAGCAGTTCCCTTTACGAGCAGTACTTC	CASSSLYEQYF
.	.	TRBV6-5	TRBJ2-2	TGTGCCAGCAGTTACGTGCAGAAAAACACCGGGGAGCTGTTTTTT	CASSYVQKNTGELFF
.	.	TRBV5-1	TRBJ2-7	TGCGCCAGCAGCTCGGGGGAGAGCTCCTACGAGCAGTACTTC	CASSSGESSYEQYF
.	.	TRBV27	TRBJ2-5	TGTGCCAGCAGCTTAAGGGTAGGGACCCAGTACTTC	CASSLRVGTQYF
.	.	TRBV5-1	TRBJ1-1	TGCGCCAGCCGAGGCAGGGTTCTCACTGAAGCTTTCTTT	CASRGRVLTEAFF
.	TRBD1	TRBV7-6	TRBJ2-2	TGTGCCAGCAGCTCCAACGCGGGACAGGAGGGCACCGGGGAGCTGTTTTTT	CASSSNAGQEGTGELFF
few	.	TRBV6-1	TRBJ1-6	TGTGCCAGCAGCCCCGCGCGGGCGGGACCACCCCTCCACTTT	CASSPARAGPPLHF
.	TRBD1	TRBV2	TRBJ1-2	TGTGCCAGGGGGGACAGGAGCTATGGCTACACCTTC	CARGDRSYGYTF
few	TRBD1	TRBV12-3/TRBV12-4	TRBJ1-1	TGTGCCAGCAGTTCCACCGGGACAGGGGGCACTGAAGCTTTCTTT	CASSSTGTGGTEAFF
.	.	TRBV5-1	TRBJ2-2	TGCGCCAGCAGCTTGTTGGACGGAGGGACCGGGGAGCTGTTTTTT	CASSLLDGGTGELFF
few	TRBD1	TRBV12-3/TRBV12-4	TRBJ2-6	TGTGCCAGCAGACCCGACAGGGGGAACTCTGGGGCCAACGTCCTGACTTTC	CASRPDRGNSGANVLTF
.	TRBD1	TRBV2	TRBJ1-2	TGTGCCAGCAGTGCCCAGGGGGGACGCTATGGCTACACCTTC	CASSAQGGRYGYTF
.	TRBD1	TRBV7-6	TRBJ2-7	TGTGCCAGCAGCCGAGGACAGGGGGCGTACGAGCAGTACTTC	CASSRGQGAYEQYF
.	.	TRBV6-1	TRBJ2-5	TGTGCCAGCAGCCACCGGGGAGCGTACCAAGAGACCCAGTACTTC	CASSHRGAYQETQYF
.	TRBD2	TRBV7-2	TRBJ2-7	TGTGCCAGCAGCCCCCTAGCGGACATCTCCTACGAGCAGTACTTC	CASSPLADISYEQYF
few	TRBD1	TRBV19	TRBJ1-5	TGTGCCAGCTCCACAGGGGGGTATACGAGCAATCAGCCCCAGCATTTT	CASSTGGYTSNQPQHF
.	.	TRBV28	TRBJ2-3	TGTGCCAGCAGTTTCCCCCAGAGCACAGATACGCAGTATTTT	CASSFPQSTDTQYF
few	TRBD1	TRBV30	TRBJ2-1	TGTGCCTGGACCGGGACAGGGTACTACAATGAGCAGTTCTTC	CAWTGTGYYNEQFF
.	.	TRBV20-1	TRBJ1-5	TGCAGTGCTAGAGCTCGGGGTTTGGTAAGGCAGCCCCAGCATTTT	CSARARGLVRQPQHF
.	.	TRBV20-1	TRBJ1-4	TGCAGTGCTCCCCGACAGGTTAATGAAAAACTGTTTTTT	CSAPRQVNEKLFF
few	.	TRBV6-4	TRBJ2-1	TGTGCCAGCAGTGAGGGGCCCTACAATGAGCAGTTCTTC	CASSEGPYNEQFF
.	TRBD1	TRBV7-2	TRBJ1-1	TGTGCCAGCAACTTAGGGGGCGCAACTGGGGCTTTCTTT	CASNLGGATGAFF
few	.	TRBV10-1	TRBJ2-3	TGCGCCAGCAGTGAGTCAGGAGGGACCCAGCAGGGTACGCAGTATTTT	CASSESGGTQQGTQYF
.	.	TRBV7-2	TRBJ2-3	TGTGCCAGCAGCTTTCTAGAGGCGGCAGGTACGCAGTATTTT	CASSFLEAAGTQYF
.	TRBD2	TRBV9	TRBJ2-7	TGTGCCAGCAGCGTAACTAGCGGAACCTACGAGCAGTACTTC	CASSVTSGTYEQYF
.	.	TRBV5-1	TRBJ2-1	TGCGCCAGCAGCTTGGTACAGGACAATGAGCAGTTCTTC	CASSLVQDNEQFF
few	TRBD2	TRBV5-1	TRBJ2-7	TGCGCCAGCAGCGCTCTAGCGGGGGGGGACTGGGAGCAGTACTTC	CASSALAGGDWEQYF
.	.	TRBV13	TRBJ2-4	TGTGCCAGCAGCCTGGAGGCCAAAAACATTCAGTACTTC	CASSLEAKNIQYF
few	TRBD1	TRBV2	TRBJ2-7	TGTGCCAGCAGTGGGACAGGGGCCGGCGAGCAGTACTTC	CASSGTGAGEQYF
.	.	TRBV2	TRBJ2-7	TGTGCCAGCAGGGGAGGGACAGCCTACTTTTACGAGCAGTACTTC	CASRGGTAYFYEQYF
.	.	TRBV2	TRBJ2-7	TGTGCCAGCAGCCAAAGGGGGGACTACGAGCAGTACTTC	CASSQRGDYEQYF
few	.	TRBV6-1	TRBJ2-2	TGTGCCAGCACCACCTTAGGGTTTAACACCGGGGAGCTGTTTTTT	CASTTLGFNTGELFF
.	.	TRBV6-1	TRBJ2-7	TGTGCCAGCAGTGGAGGGGTCCTTGAGTACGAGCAGTACTTC	CASSGGVLEYEQYF
large	.	TRBV30	TRBJ1-5	TGTGCCTGGAGTGTGGGAGGCCATAGCAATCAGCCCCAGCATTTT	CAWSVGGHSNQPQHF
large	.	TRBV20-1	TRBJ1-5	TGCAGTGCTGGGGACTTATGGAGCACTCAGCCCCAGCATTTT	CSAGDLWSTQPQHF
.	TRBD1	TRBV6-2/TRBV6-3	TRBJ1-1	TGTGCCAGCGCCCAGGACAGGAGATATGAAGCTTTCTTT	CASAQDRRYEAFF